This TCR beta chain was recovered during a study of blood T cell repertoires in COVID-19. In the study overall: Acute and convalescent COVID-19 samples came from the United States, Italy and Spain. Sources were T cells, B-cell-depleted T cells, or PBMCs; the material itself was cDNA or gDNA.

This CDR3 region has 15 residues. The V gene lost 6 bases and the J gene lost 6 bases, with 21 bases spanning the gap. From germline, CDR1 is LNHDA and CDR2 SQIVND (reference sequence). In the study's own analysis: It was from reference gene primer amplification that nucleated cell counts were estimated. Clones were sequenced by immunoSEQ multiplex PCR, and TCRdb holds only the in-frame ones, with some missing. Clone size and V and J calls were adopted from that table, with D and trimming inferred from the DNA. This sample has roughly 320,000 clones, with about 88% found just once. The receptor was isolated from a man in his 70s with acute or convalescent COVID-19. The J gene is TRBJ2-7, the V gene TRBV19; D may be TRBD2 (7 bases). Sequences were obtained from peripheral blood. CDR3 DNA: TGTGCCAGTAGGCCGATACAGGGAGGGAGATCCGAGCAGTACTTC. Its protein is CASRPIQGGRSEQYF.